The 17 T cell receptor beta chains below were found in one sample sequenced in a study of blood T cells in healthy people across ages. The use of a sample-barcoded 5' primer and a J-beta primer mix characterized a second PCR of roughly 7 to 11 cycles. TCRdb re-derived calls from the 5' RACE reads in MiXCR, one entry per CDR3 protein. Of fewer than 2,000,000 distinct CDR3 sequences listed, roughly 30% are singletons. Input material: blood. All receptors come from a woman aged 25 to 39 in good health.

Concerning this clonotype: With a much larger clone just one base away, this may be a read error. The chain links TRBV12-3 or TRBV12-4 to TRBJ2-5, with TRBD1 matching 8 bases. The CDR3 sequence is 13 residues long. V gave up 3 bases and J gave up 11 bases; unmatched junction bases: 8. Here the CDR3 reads CASSFTGGIEQYF. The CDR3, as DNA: TGTGCCAGCAGTTTTACAGGGGGTATTGAGCAGTACTTC.

As DNA, the CDR3 is TGCAGTGCTAGGGCTAGCGGTACGGAGACCCAGTACTTC. Translated, it gives CSARASGTETQYF. The V gene is TRBV20-1, the J gene TRBJ2-5; 7 nucleotides match TRBD2. CDR1 and CDR2 from the germline V gene are DFQATT and SNEGSKA (reference sequence). V lost 3 bases, J lost 5 bases, and 6 bases stayed unmatched. The CDR3 length is 13 residues.

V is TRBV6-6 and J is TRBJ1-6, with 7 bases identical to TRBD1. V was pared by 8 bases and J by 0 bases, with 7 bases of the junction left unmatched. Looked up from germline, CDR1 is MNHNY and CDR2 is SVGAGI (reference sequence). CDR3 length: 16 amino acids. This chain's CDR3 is CASRDRKSSYNSPLHF. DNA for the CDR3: TGTGCCAGCCGGGACAGAAAGAGCTCCTATAATTCACCCCTCCACTTT.

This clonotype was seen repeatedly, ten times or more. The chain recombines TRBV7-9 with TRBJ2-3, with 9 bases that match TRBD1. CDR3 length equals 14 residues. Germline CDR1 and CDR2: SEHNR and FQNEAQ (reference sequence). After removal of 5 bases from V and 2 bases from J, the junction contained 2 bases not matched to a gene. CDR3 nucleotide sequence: TGTGCCAGCAGCCGGACAGGGGACACAGATACGCAGTATTTT. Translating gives CASSRTGDTDTQYF.

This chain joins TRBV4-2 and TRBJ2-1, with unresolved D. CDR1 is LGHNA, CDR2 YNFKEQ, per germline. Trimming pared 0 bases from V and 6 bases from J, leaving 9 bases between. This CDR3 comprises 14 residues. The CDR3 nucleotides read TGTGCCAGCAGCCAAGATCGCCAGCGCAATGAGCAGTTCTTC. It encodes CASSQDRQRNEQFF.

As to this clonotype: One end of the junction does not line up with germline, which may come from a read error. CDR3 loop: CAVSESHSGVASEAFF. The CDR3 bases are TGTGCCGTCAGTGAGTCGCACTCGGGGGTAGCCTCTGAAGCTTTCTTT. This sequence joins TRBV10-3 and TRBJ1-1; perhaps TRBD1 as D (5 bases). The CDR3 runs 16 residues. Looked up from germline, CDR1 is ENHRY and CDR2 is SYGVKD.

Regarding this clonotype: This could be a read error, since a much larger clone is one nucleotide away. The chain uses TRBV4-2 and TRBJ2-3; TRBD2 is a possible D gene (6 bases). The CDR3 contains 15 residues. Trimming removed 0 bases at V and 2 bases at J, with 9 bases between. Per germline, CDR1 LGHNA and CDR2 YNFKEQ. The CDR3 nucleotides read TGTGCCAGCAGCCAAGAGGAGGACTACACAGATACGCAGTATTTT. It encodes CASSQEEDYTDTQYF.

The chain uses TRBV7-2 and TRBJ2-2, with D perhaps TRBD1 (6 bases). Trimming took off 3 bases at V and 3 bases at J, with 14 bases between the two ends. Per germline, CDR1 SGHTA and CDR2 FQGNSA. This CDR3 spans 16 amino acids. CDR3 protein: CASSFLRGHYTGELFF. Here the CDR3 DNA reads TGTGCCAGCAGCTTTCTAAGGGGACACTACACCGGGGAGCTGTTTTTT.

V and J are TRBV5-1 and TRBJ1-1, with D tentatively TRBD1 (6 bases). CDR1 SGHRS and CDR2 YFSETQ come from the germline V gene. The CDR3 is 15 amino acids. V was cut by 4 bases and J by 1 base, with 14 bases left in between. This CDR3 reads CASSTGNSRNTEAFF. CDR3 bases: TGCGCCAGCAGCACAGGGAATTCGCGGAACACTGAAGCTTTCTTT.

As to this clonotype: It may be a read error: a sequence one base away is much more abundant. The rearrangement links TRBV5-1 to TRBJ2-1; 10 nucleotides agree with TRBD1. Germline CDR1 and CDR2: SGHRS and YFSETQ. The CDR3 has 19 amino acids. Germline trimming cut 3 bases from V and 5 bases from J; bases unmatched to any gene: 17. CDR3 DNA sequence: TGCGCCAGCAGCTCTGACCGGGACAGGGGTTCCAAAGCCGACAATGAGCAGTTCTTC. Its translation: CASSSDRDRGSKADNEQFF.

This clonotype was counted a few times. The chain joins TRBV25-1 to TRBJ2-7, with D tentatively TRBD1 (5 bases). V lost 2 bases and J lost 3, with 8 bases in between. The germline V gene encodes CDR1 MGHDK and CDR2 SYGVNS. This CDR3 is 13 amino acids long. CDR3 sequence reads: CASSENRFYEQYF. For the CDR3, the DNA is TGTGCCAGCAGTGAAAACAGGTTCTACGAGCAGTACTTC.

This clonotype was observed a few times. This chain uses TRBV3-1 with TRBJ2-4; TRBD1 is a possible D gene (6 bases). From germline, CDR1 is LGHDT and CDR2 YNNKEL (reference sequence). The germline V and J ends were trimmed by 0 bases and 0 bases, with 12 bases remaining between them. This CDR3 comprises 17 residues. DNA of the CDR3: TGTGCCAGCAGCCAAGATCTGGGACATCGAGCCAAAAACATTCAGTACTTC. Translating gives CASSQDLGHRAKNIQYF.

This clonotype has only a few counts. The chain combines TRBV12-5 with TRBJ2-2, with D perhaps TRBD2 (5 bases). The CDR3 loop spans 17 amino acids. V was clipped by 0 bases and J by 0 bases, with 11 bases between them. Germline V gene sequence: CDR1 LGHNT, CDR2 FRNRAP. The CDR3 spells CASGLVLVGANTGELFF. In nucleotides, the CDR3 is TGTGCTAGTGGTTTGGTACTAGTGGGAGCGAACACCGGGGAGCTGTTTTTT.

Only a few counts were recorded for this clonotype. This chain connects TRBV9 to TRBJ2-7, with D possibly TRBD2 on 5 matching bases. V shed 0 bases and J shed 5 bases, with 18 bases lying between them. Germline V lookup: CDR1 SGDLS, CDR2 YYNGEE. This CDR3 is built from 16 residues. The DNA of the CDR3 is TGTGCCAGCAGCGTAGCCGCCGGGGATGGGGTGGACGAGCAGTACTTC. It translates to CASSVAAGDGVDEQYF.

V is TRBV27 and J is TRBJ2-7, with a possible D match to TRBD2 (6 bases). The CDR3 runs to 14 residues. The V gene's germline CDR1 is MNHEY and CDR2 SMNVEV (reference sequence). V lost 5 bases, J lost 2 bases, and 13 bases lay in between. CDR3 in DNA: TGTGCCAGCAGTCTAGCCTGGGGGGCCTACGAGCAGTACTTC. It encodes CASSLAWGAYEQYF.

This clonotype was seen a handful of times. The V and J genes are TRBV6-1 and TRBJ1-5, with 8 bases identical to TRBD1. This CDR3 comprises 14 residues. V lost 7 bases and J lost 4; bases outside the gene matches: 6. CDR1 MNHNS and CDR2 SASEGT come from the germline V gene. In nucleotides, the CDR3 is TGTGCCAGCAAGTCGGGACAGGTAAATCAGCCCCAGCATTTT. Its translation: CASKSGQVNQPQHF.

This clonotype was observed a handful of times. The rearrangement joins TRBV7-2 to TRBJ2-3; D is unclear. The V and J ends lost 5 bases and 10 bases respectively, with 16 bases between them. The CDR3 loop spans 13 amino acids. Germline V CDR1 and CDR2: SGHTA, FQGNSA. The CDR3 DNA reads TGTGCCAGCAGCCCAGGACCAGGATTTCCGCAGTATTTT. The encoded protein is CASSPGPGFPQYF.